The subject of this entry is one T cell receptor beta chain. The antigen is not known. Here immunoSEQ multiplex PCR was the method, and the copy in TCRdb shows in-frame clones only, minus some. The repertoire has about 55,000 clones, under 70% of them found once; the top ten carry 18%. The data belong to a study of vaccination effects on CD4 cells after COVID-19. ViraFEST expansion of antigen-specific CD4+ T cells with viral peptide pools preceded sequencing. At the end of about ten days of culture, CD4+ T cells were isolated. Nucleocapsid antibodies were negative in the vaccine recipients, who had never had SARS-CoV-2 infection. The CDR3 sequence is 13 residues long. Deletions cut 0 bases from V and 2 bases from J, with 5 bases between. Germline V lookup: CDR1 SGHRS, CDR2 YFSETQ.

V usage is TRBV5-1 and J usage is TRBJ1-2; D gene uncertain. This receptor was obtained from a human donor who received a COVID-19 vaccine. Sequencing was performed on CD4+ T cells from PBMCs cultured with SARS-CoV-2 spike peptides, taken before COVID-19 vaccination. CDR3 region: CASSLGQNYGYTF. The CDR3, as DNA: TGCGCCAGCAGCTTGGGTCAAAACTATGGCTACACCTTC.